These 6 T cell receptor beta chains were sequenced from one sample in a study of shared clonotypes between healthy human individuals. Data came from immunoSEQ multiplex PCR; TCRdb stores just in-frame clones and leaves some out. The sample records more than 400,000 clones, around 80% being singletons. Sequenced: PBMCs. The receptors derive from a woman in her 40s in good health. Some clones in this sample may be carry-over from other donors' samples.

This rearrangement joins TRBV18 to TRBJ2-2; weak D call: TRBD2 (6 bases). CDR3 length equals 14 residues. The V and J ends lost 5 bases and 6 bases respectively, with 13 bases between them. Germline V gene lookup returns CDR1 KGHSH and CDR2 LQKENI. For the CDR3, the DNA is TGTGCCAGCTCAGCGACTGGGGGGTCCGGGGAGCTGTTTTTT. Encoded protein: CASSATGGSGELFF. The full variable domain, with the rest looked up from reference TRBV18 and TRBJ2-2, is NAGVMQNPRHLVRRRGQEARLRCSPMKGHSHVYWYRQLPEEGLKFMVYLQKENIIDESGMPKERFSAEFPKEGPSILRIQQVVRGDSAAYFCASSATGGSGELFFGEGSRLTVL.

The rearrangement links TRBV9 to TRBJ1-3, with D hard to call. Looked up from germline, CDR1 is SGDLS and CDR2 is YYNGEE. CDR3 length: 16 residues. V dropped 0 bases and J dropped 0 bases, with 10 bases sitting between them. CDR3 sequence: CASSVVGKLSGNTIYF. CDR3 sequence (DNA): TGTGCCAGCAGCGTAGTGGGAAAGCTCTCTGGAAACACCATATATTTT.

The chain's CDR3 is CATSGANVLTF. The CDR3 DNA follows: TGTGCCACCTCTGGGGCCAACGTCCTGACTTTC. The genes are TRBV15 and TRBJ2-6; no firm D call. In germline, CDR1 is LNHNV, CDR2 YYDKDF (reference sequence). V dropped 8 bases and J dropped 1 base, with 0 bases sitting between them. The CDR3 runs to 11 residues.

This CDR3 reads CASSQDPRVDEQYF. CDR3 sequence (DNA): TGTGCCAGCAGCCAAGACCCCCGGGTAGACGAGCAGTACTTC. The chain joins TRBV4-2 to TRBJ2-7; D is uncertain. The CDR3 extends over 14 amino acids. Germline values: CDR1 LGHNA, CDR2 YNFKEQ. Trimming cost V 0 bases and J 5 bases, with 11 bases left between them.

This chain connects TRBV29-1 to TRBJ2-4; the match to TRBD1 covers 8 bases. The V segment lost 3 bases and the J segment 8 bases; nucleotides outside the gene matches: 9. The germline gives CDR1 SQVTM, CDR2 ANQGSEA. CDR3 length: 14 amino acids. The DNA of the CDR3 is TGCAGCGTTGATGGGCCGGGACAGGAGGACATTCAGTACTTC. It specifies CSVDGPGQEDIQYF.

The chain couples TRBV7-3 to TRBJ2-3; 9 bases fit TRBD1. With V trimmed by 5 bases and J by 4 bases, 7 bases remained unmatched. Per the germline V gene, CDR1 is SGHTA and CDR2 is FQGTGA. The CDR3 covers 15 residues. CDR3 sequence: CASSHTGGRADTQYF. The DNA for the CDR3 is TGTGCCAGCAGCCACACAGGGGGCCGTGCAGATACGCAGTATTTT.